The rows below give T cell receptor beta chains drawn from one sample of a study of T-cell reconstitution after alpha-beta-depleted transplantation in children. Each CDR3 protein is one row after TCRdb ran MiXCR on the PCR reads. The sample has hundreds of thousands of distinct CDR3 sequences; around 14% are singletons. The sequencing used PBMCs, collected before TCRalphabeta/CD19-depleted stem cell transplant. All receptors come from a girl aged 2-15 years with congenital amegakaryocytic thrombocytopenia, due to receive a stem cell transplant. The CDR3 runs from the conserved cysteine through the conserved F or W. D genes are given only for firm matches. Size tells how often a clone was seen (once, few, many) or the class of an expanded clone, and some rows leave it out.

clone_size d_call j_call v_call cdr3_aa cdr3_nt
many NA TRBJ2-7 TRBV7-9 CASTPGYEQYF TGTGCCAGCACCCCGGGATACGAGCAGTACTTC
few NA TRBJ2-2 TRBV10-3 CAISASGPILPDTGELFF TGTGCCATCAGTGCATCCGGGCCAATCCTTCCCGACACCGGGGAGCTGTTTTTT
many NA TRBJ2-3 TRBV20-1 CSADPSGYTDTQYF TGCAGTGCTGACCCCTCGGGATACACAGATACGCAGTATTTT
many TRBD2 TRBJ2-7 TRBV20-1 CSARDRAGSSYEQYF TGCAGTGCTAGAGATCGAGCGGGAAGCTCCTACGAGCAGTACTTC
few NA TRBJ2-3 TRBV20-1 CSAAPRLELSTDTQYF TGCAGTGCTGCCCCCAGACTAGAGCTAAGCACAGATACGCAGTATTTT
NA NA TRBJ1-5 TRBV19 CASVREPQHF TGTGCCAGTGTAAGAGAGCCCCAGCATTTT
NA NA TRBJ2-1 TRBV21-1 CASSKCASGSYNEQFF TGTGCCAGCAGCAAATGTGCTAGCGGGAGTTACAATGAGCAGTTCTTC
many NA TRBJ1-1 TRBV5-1 CASSLYLNGNTEAFF TGCGCCAGCAGCTTGTACCTTAATGGGAACACTGAAGCTTTCTTT
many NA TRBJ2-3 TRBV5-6 CATQRGRTDTQYF TGTGCCACCCAAAGGGGTCGCACAGATACGCAGTATTTT
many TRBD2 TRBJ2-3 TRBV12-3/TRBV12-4 CASSFSSGGGGVTDTQYF TGTGCCAGCAGTTTCTCCTCCGGTGGGGGAGGGGTCACAGATACGCAGTATTTT
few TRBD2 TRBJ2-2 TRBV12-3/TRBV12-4 CASSLGTSGNTGELFF TGTGCCAGCAGTTTAGGGACTAGCGGGAACACCGGGGAGCTGTTTTTT
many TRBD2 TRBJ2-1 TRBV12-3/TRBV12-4 CASRQLAANNEQFF TGTGCCAGCAGGCAACTAGCGGCGAACAATGAGCAGTTCTTC
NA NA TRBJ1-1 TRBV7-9 CASSLARNWNTEAFF TGTGCCAGCAGCTTAGCAAGAAATTGGAACACTGAAGCTTTCTTT
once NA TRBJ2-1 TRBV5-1 CASSLTRLYHGQFF TGCGCCAGCAGCCTGACTAGGCTCTACCATGGGCAGTTCTTC
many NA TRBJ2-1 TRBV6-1 CASSGEIMNEQFF TGTGCCAGCAGTGGCGAGATTATGAATGAGCAGTTCTTC
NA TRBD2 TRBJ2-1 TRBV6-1 CASQEAGDYNEQFF TGTGCCAGCCAAGAGGCGGGGGACTACAATGAGCAGTTCTTC
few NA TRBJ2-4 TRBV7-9 CASSLGQAIQYF TGTGCCAGCAGCTTAGGACAGGCCATTCAGTACTTC
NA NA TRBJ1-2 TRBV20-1 CSAGIGQGKASNYGYTF TGCAGTGCCGGGATAGGGCAGGGAAAGGCGTCCAACTATGGCTACACCTTC
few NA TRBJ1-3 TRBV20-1 CSARVGGGKAGNTIYF TGCAGTGCTAGGGTTGGGGGGGGTAAAGCTGGAAACACCATATATTTT
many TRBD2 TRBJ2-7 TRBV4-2 CASSPHLPLRLAVYEQYF TGTGCCAGCAGCCCCCATCTCCCGCTAAGGCTAGCGGTCTACGAGCAGTACTTC
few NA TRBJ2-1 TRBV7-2 CASSLGGPSVREQFF TGTGCCAGCAGCTTAGGTGGTCCTTCCGTAAGGGAGCAGTTCTTC
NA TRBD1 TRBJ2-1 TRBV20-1 CSARDYDNRGYNEQFF TGCAGTGCTAGAGACTACGATAACAGGGGTTACAATGAGCAGTTCTTC
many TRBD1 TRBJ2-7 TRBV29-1 CSAVTGEHYEQYF TGCAGCGCCGTGACAGGGGAGCACTACGAGCAGTACTTC
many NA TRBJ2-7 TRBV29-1 CSVEDGTAGEQYF TGCAGCGTTGAAGATGGGACCGCGGGCGAGCAGTACTTC
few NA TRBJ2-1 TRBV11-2 CASSLFRGTQSYNEQFF TGTGCCAGCAGCTTATTCCGCGGGACTCAGTCCTACAATGAGCAGTTCTTC
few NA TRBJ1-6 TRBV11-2 CASSLSDNSPLHF TGTGCCAGCAGCTTGTCGGATAATTCACCCCTCCACTTT
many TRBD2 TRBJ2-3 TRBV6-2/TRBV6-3 CASSWTSGSSTDTQYF TGTGCCAGCAGTTGGACTAGCGGGTCTAGCACAGATACGCAGTATTTT
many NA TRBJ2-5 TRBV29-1 CSVGALETQYF TGCAGCGTAGGGGCCTTAGAGACCCAGTACTTC
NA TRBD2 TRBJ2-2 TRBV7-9 CASSLGLAAFEKLFF TGTGCCAGCAGCTTGGGACTAGCGGCGTTCGAGAAGCTGTTTTTT
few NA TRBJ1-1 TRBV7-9 CASSLLAPGTEAFF TGTGCCAGCAGCTTACTTGCTCCCGGGACTGAAGCTTTCTTT
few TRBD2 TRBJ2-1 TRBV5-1 CASSFGPGTSRNSNEQFF TGCGCCAGCAGCTTTGGACCGGGGACTAGTAGGAACTCAAATGAGCAGTTCTTC
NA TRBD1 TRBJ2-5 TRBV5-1 CASSLADRGETQYF TGCGCCAGCAGCTTGGCCGACAGGGGAGAGACCCAGTACTTC
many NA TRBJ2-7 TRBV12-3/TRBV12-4 CASSRNTGYEQYF TGTGCCAGCAGCAGAAATACAGGGTACGAGCAGTACTTC
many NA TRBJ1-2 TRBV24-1 CATSDSNYGYTF TGTGCCACCAGTGATAGTAACTATGGCTACACCTTC
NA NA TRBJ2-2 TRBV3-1 CASSQALGPGELFF TGTGCCAGCAGCCAAGCTCTTGGCCCCGGGGAGCTGTTTTTT
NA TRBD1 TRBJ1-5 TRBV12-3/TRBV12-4 CASSFDRVESQHF TGTGCCAGCAGTTTTGACAGGGTAGAGTCCCAGCATTTT
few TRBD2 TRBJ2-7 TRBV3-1 CASSQVPSGAYEQYF TGTGCCAGCAGCCAAGTCCCTAGCGGTGCCTACGAGCAGTACTTC
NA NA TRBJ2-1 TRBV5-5 CASSPTVLAYNEQFF TGTGCCAGCAGCCCCACCGTGCTAGCTTACAATGAGCAGTTCTTC
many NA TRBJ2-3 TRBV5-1 CASSWVGQDTDTQYF TGCGCCAGCAGTTGGGTCGGTCAGGACACAGATACGCAGTATTTT
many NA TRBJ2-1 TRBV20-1 CSARQDNEQFF TGCAGTGCTAGACAGGACAATGAGCAGTTCTTC
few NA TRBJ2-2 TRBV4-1 CASSQGARARRTGELFF TGCGCCAGCAGCCAAGGCGCCCGTGCTCGGCGCACCGGGGAGCTGTTTTTT
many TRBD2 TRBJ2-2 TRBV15 CATSKARLAGTGELFF TGTGCCACCAGCAAGGCTCGGCTAGCGGGGACCGGGGAGCTGTTTTTT
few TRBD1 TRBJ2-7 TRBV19 CASTTQTGTGSREQYF TGTGCCAGTACCACCCAAACAGGGACAGGGTCGCGCGAGCAGTACTTC
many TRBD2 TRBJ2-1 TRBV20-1 CSASWSTSGSRNEQFF TGCAGTGCTAGCTGGTCCACTAGCGGGAGTCGCAATGAGCAGTTCTTC
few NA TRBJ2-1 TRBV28 CASVSGDEQFF TGTGCCAGCGTTTCAGGGGATGAGCAGTTCTTC
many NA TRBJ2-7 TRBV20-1 CSAFLQGRSYEQYF TGCAGTGCTTTCTTACAGGGGAGGTCCTACGAGCAGTACTTC
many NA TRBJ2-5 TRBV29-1 CSVESQGLGETQYF TGCAGCGTTGAATCCCAGGGTTTGGGGGAGACCCAGTACTTC
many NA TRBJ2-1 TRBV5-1 CASSLVTSSYNEQFF TGCGCCAGCAGCTTGGTGACTAGCTCCTACAATGAGCAGTTCTTC
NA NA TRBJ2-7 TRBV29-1 CSVAGVPSTGYEQYF TGCAGCGTTGCCGGGGTCCCCTCGACGGGATACGAGCAGTACTTC
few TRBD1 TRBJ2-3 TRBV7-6 CASSSRDSYSTDTQYF TGTGCCAGCAGCTCCCGGGACAGCTATTCCACAGATACGCAGTATTTT
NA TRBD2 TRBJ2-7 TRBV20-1 CCARDFRTSGMGEQYF TGCTGTGCTAGAGACTTCCGGACTAGCGGGATGGGCGAGCAGTACTTC
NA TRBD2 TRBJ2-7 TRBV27 CASSLSGLGVYEQYF TGTGCCAGCAGTTTATCGGGACTAGGGGTCTACGAGCAGTACTTC
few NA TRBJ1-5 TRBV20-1 CSARGRGGQPQHF TGCAGTGCTAGAGGAAGGGGTGGGCAGCCCCAGCATTTT
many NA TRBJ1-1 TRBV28 CASRKVRNTEAFF TGTGCCAGCCGTAAGGTGAGGAACACTGAAGCTTTCTTT